Sequencing of this TCR beta chain was carried out in a study of graft-versus-host responses after intestinal transplantation (dated by TCRdb to about 2021). Background for the entire study: Recipients received multivisceral, liver-intestinal, or isolated intestinal transplants. Rather than being sequenced by the commercial service, samples from a few later patients were sequenced in-house on an Illumina MiSeq and processed with MiXCR. Anti-thymocyte globulin induction was given to all recipients, followed by maintenance tacrolimus and steroids for around three years. Donor T cell macrochimerism was defined as a peak of at least 4% donor T cells among recipient peripheral blood mononuclear cells. The cohort enrolled about two dozen intestinal transplant recipients, one of whom was a retransplant, and 3 patients without pretransplant specimens were excluded. Alloreactive clones were identified by sequencing pre-transplant mixed lymphocyte reaction products and comparing these products with unstimulated pre-transplant donor and recipient T cells. Graft-versus-host and host-versus-graft alloreactive T cell clones were tracked in the graft, circulation and bone marrow after intestinal transplantation using bulk TCR-beta CDR3 sequencing. What the authors observed across the whole study: The conclusions were limited by the relatively low number and heterogeneity of the intestinal transplant patients. Patients with donor T cell macrochimerism had high GvH to HvG T cell clonal ratios in their allografts. GvH clones were found in recipient bone marrow, and some of the GvH clones appeared earlier in ileal mucosa or blood, which is consistent with an intestinal mucosal origin. Peak levels of circulating GvH clones were associated with declines in HvG clones early after transplant.

As to this clone: The clone's antigen remains unknown. Within one base of it there is no much larger clone, and no base qualities were kept.

V drops 6 bases and J drops 14 bases, leaving 16 bases in between. Looking up the germline V gene yields CDR1 MDHEN and CDR2 SYDVKM. The CDR3 measures 12 amino acids from cysteine to phenylalanine. Only the CDR3 DNA stays, 36 bases, in frame from base 1. Libraries were made using the immunoSEQ multiplex PCR assay. In most patients, genomic DNA was isolated using the Qiagen DNeasy Blood and Tissue Kit and sent frozen to Adaptive Biotechnologies for TCR sequencing. For most patients, high-throughput TCR-beta CDR3 sequencing of genomic DNA was performed by Adaptive Biotechnologies. In the source study's methods: TCR sequencing data for some 19 patients were retrieved from Adaptive's ImmunoSEQ software; three other patients were processed with MiXCR and VDJtools. To correct CD4 versus CD8 sorting errors, sequences present in both subsets at a frequency ratio below 5:1 were removed. CDR3 nucleotide sequences shared between donor and recipient were removed because their origin could not be assigned. To be classed as alloreactive, a clone needed at least 2-fold expansion over unstimulated cells and a minimum CFSE-low frequency of 0.002% (template counts) or 0.001% (read counts). Clones detected in sequenced pre-transplant spleen, lymph node, or MLR CFSE-low populations of the donor or recipient were defined as mappable. Cumulative frequency of alloreactive clones was calculated as a percentage of all sequences weighted by copy number. Imported from immuneACCESS, the table was reduced by TCRdb to in-frame sequences with V and J called. These copies leave out some clones; in studies compared against another copy, an unresolved V gene accounts for under half, and the cause of the remainder is not known. For V, J and clone size, that table is used; D and trimming come from the DNA. The sample data list about 110,000 clones, and approximately 94% of these were observed just once. Jointly, the top ten make up about 0.25% of the sample.

The time point label of this sample denotes: cells obtained before transplantation from donor or recipient. CD3+CD4+ and CD3+CD8+ populations were FACS-sorted from unstimulated pre-transplant donor and recipient cells taken from spleen or lymph nodes. This chain is built from TRBV28 and TRBJ1-4; TRBD1 could be the D gene, as 6 bases match. Specimen: unstimulated CD4+ T cells sorted from spleen or lymph node cells, collected before transplant. The receptor's source is a human donor who was the organ donor for an intestinal transplant. The sequenced DNA: TGTGCCAGCAGCTACGGACAGTCCCCGCTGTTTTTT. The resulting protein is CASSYGQSPLFF. This CDR3, with the reference TRBV28 and TRBJ1-4 proteins standing in past its ends, gives the full variable domain DVKVTQSSRYLVKRTGEKVFLECVQDMDHENMFWYRQDPGLGLRLIYFSYDVKMKEKGDIPEGYSVSREKKERFSLILESASTNQTSMYLCASSYGQSPLFFGSGTQLSVL.